Below are 9 T cell receptor beta chains sequenced from a single sample in a study of cytomegalovirus exposure and HLA in healthy donors (dated by TCRdb to 2016 to 2017). The library relied on the immunoSEQ multiplex PCR assay. A mixture of 60 forward primers for TCR Vbeta segments and 13 reverse primers for TCR Jbeta segments was used in the multiplex PCR. The source is immuneACCESS, and TCRdb retained only in-frame sequences with V and J called. Part of the clones is not carried over; for the studies checked, unresolved V genes explain less than half of this, and the remainder is unexplained. The sample yields about 140,000 clones; roughly 83% were counted once. The ten largest clones capture roughly 4.2% of the sample. The sequencing input was PBMCs. These receptor sequences come from a middle-aged man in good health and CMV-seropositive.

This chain connects TRBV7-3 to TRBJ2-4; 8 nucleotides agree with TRBD2. The V segment lost 2 bases and the J segment 6 bases; nucleotides outside the gene matches: 12. From germline, CDR1 is SGHTA and CDR2 FQGTGA. CDR3 length: 17 residues. The CDR3 here is CASSLGSGGGQPNIQYF. CDR3 sequence (DNA): TGTGCCAGCAGCTTAGGGTCAGGCGGGGGGCAGCCAAACATTCAGTACTTC.

This sequence joins TRBV5-4 and TRBJ1-4, with 7 nucleotides matching TRBD1. The V gene's germline CDR1 is SGHNT and CDR2 YYREEE (reference sequence). With 4 bases clipped from V and 2 bases from J, the junction kept 5 bases outside the gene matches. CDR3 length: 15 residues. The CDR3 DNA sequence: TGTGCCAGCAGCGCAACAGGGGCGACTAATGAAAAACTGTTTTTT. Its protein is CASSATGATNEKLFF.

The V gene is TRBV11-3, the J gene TRBJ2-7, with D possibly being TRBD2 (5 bases). This CDR3 spans 15 amino acids. The ends were cut back, 0 bases at V and 0 bases at J, with 9 bases in the middle. The germline gives CDR1 SGHNT, CDR2 YENEEA. The CDR3 region is CASSLDREYSYEQYF. As DNA, the CDR3 is TGTGCCAGCAGCTTAGATCGGGAATACTCCTACGAGCAGTACTTC.

This clone turned up a few times. The chain is built from TRBV18 and TRBJ2-7; 7 bases are shared with TRBD1. With V trimmed by 1 base and J by 4 bases, 4 bases remained unmatched. Per germline, CDR1 KGHSH and CDR2 LQKENI. CDR3 length: 14 residues. CDR3 protein: CASSPQKQGYEQYF. The DNA of the CDR3 is TGTGCCAGCTCACCACAGAAACAGGGGTACGAGCAGTACTTC.

The V gene is TRBV27, the J gene TRBJ2-7; 13 nucleotides match TRBD2. Germline values: CDR1 MNHEY, CDR2 SMNVEV (reference sequence). With 4 bases clipped from V and 4 bases from J, the junction kept 10 bases outside the gene matches. This CDR3 spans 17 amino acids. CDR3 region: CASSSLLAGGPRYEQYF. CDR3 sequence (DNA): TGTGCCAGCAGTTCCCTACTAGCGGGAGGGCCAAGATACGAGCAGTACTTC.

The chain uses TRBV5-1 and TRBJ2-1; a weak D match, TRBD1 (6 bases). The CDR3 runs 15 residues. The germline V gene encodes CDR1 SGHRS and CDR2 YFSETQ. V was clipped by 2 bases and J by 6 bases, with 15 bases between them. The CDR3 sequence: CASSFALTGINEQFF. Written as DNA, the CDR3 is TGCGCCAGCAGCTTCGCCCTAACAGGGATCAATGAGCAGTTCTTC.

V is TRBV4-1 and J is TRBJ1-1; possibly TRBD1 for D (6 bases). Looked up from germline, CDR1 is MGHRA and CDR2 is YSYEKL. This CDR3 has 15 amino acids. The germline V and J ends were trimmed by 2 bases and 6 bases, with 16 bases remaining between them. CDR3 coding DNA: TGCGCCAGCAGCCAAATCTACGACAGGCAACCTGAAGCTTTCTTT. Translation gives CASSQIYDRQPEAFF.

J is TRBJ2-5 and V is TRBV6-1, with 8 positions matching TRBD2. Germline CDR1 MNHNS, CDR2 SASEGT. V was pared by 1 base and J by 1 base, with 8 bases of the junction left unmatched. The CDR3 length is 17 residues. The CDR3 here is CASSEVFGAGGQETQYF. Written as DNA, the CDR3 is TGTGCCAGCAGTGAAGTATTCGGGGCGGGGGGCCAAGAGACCCAGTACTTC.

This clone has only a few counts. V is TRBV5-1 and J is TRBJ1-3; 7 nucleotides agree with TRBD1. CDR3 length equals 16 residues. V lost 0 bases and J lost 0; bases outside the gene matches: 3. Germline V CDR1 and CDR2: SGHRS, YFSETQ. CDR3 nucleotides: TGCGCCAGCAGCTTGGGGGACAGATTCTCTGGAAACACCATATATTTT. As protein: CASSLGDRFSGNTIYF.